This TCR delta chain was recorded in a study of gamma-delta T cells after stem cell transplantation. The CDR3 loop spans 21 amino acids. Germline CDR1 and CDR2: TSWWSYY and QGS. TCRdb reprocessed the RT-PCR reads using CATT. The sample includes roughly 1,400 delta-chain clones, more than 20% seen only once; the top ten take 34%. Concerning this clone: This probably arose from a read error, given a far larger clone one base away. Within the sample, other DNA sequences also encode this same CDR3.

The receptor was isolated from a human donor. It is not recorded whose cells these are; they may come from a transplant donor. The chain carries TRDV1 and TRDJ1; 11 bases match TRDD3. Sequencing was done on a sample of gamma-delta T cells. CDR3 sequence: CALGELALLGIALGDTGKLIF. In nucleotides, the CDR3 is TGTGCCCTTGGGGAACTCGCCCTACTGGGTATTGCGCTGGGGGATACAGGCAAACTCATCTTT.